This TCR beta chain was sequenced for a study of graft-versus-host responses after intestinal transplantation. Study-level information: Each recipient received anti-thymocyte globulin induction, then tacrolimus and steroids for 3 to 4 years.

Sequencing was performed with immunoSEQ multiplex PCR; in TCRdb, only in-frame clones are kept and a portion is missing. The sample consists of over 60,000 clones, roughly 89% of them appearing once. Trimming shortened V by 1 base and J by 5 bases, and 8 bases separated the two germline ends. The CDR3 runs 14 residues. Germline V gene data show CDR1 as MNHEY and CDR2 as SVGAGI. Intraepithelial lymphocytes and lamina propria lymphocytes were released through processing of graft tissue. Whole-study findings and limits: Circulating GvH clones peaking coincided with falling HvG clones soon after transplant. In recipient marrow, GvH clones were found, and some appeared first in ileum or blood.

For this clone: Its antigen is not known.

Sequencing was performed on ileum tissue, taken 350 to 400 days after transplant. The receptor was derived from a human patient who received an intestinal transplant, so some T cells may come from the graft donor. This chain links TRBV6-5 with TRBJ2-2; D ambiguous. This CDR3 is CASSYLTRTGELFF. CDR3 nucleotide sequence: TGTGCCAGCAGTTACTTAACACGGACCGGGGAGCTGTTTTTT.